This entry lists 13 T cell receptor beta chains sequenced from one sample in a study of siplizumab effects on memory and regulatory T cells. Method: immunoSEQ multiplex PCR; TCRdb's copy keeps in-frame clones and lacks some. Here the sample spans 95,000 to 100,000 clones, around 90% being singletons. Sequencing was performed on non-Treg CD4+ T cells sorted from blood. These receptor sequences come from a human donor in good health.

This clone appeared once. The chain carries TRBV9 and TRBJ2-1; possible D gene TRBD1, 6 bases. Per germline, CDR1 SGDLS and CDR2 YYNGEE. The CDR3 is made up of 16 amino acids. Trimming removed 3 bases at V and 8 bases at J, with 21 bases between. DNA of the CDR3: TGTGCCAGCAGCGGCGGGCAACAGGGACGGGTGGATGAGCAGTTCTTC. Protein: CASSGGQQGRVDEQFF.

This clone was recorded only once. This chain links TRBV30 with TRBJ2-1, with D perhaps TRBD1 (5 bases). CDR3 length: 14 residues. CDR1 and CDR2 (germline): GTSNPN, SVGIG (reference sequence). V shed 5 bases and J shed 4 bases, with 15 bases lying between them. Written as DNA, the CDR3 is TGTGCCTGGGAAGGAAGACAGAATTACAATGAGCAGTTCTTC. Amino acids: CAWEGRQNYNEQFF.

The J gene is TRBJ1-1, the V gene TRBV4-1, with unresolved D. The germline V and J ends were trimmed by 0 bases and 4 bases, with 21 bases remaining between them. This CDR3 region has 18 residues. CDR1 and CDR2 from the germline V gene are MGHRA and YSYEKL. The CDR3 loop is CASSQESVRAYRRTEAFF. The CDR3 DNA is TGCGCCAGCAGCCAAGAGTCCGTCAGAGCATACCGGCGCACTGAAGCTTTCTTT.

The chain combines TRBV28 with TRBJ1-5, with a weak D call TRBD1 (6 bases). This CDR3 has 15 residues. Trimming took 6 bases from V and 3 from J, leaving 15 bases between them. CDR1 is MDHEN and CDR2 is SYDVKM in the germline V gene. CDR3 DNA: TGTGCCAGCAGACGCCGGGACAAACACAATCAGCCCCAGCATTTT. Its protein is CASRRRDKHNQPQHF.

CDR3 DNA sequence: TGCGCCAGCAGCCAAGATTATAACACCGGGGAGCTGTTTTTT. Protein sequence: CASSQDYNTGELFF. The J gene is TRBJ2-2, the V gene TRBV4-1; D ambiguous. The ends were cut back, 0 bases at V and 2 bases at J, with 4 bases in the middle. Germline CDR1 reads MGHRA; CDR2 reads YSYEKL. The CDR3 spans 14 residues.

This rearrangement joins TRBV5-1 to TRBJ2-4; 7 positions agree with TRBD2. Losses at the gene ends were 4 bases for V and 6 bases for J; bases not matched to a gene: 7. Looked up from germline, CDR1 is SGHRS and CDR2 is YFSETQ. The CDR3 runs to 14 residues. CDR3 in DNA: TGCGCCAGCAGCAGCGGGACGGAGGGAAACATTCAGTACTTC. It translates to CASSSGTEGNIQYF.

The chain recombines TRBV6-1 with TRBJ2-7, with D hard to call. This CDR3 is built from 13 residues. Germline V gene sequence: CDR1 MNHNS, CDR2 SASEGT. The V gene lost 4 bases and the J gene lost 0 bases, with 7 bases spanning the gap. Here the CDR3 DNA reads TGTGCCAGCAGTGGGGGTTTCTCCTACGAGCAGTACTTC. Its protein is CASSGGFSYEQYF.

V gene TRBV11-3 combines with J gene TRBJ2-1, with no clear D. Germline assignment: CDR1 SGHNT and CDR2 YENEEA. Trimming removed 4 bases from V and 2 bases from J, with 9 bases in between. The CDR3 runs to 14 residues. The CDR3 bases are TGTGCCAGCAGCTCCTTGTATGCCTACAATGAGCAGTTCTTC. Its translation: CASSSLYAYNEQFF.

V usage is TRBV2 and J usage is TRBJ2-5; D might be TRBD2 (5 bases). CDR3 size: 13 residues. Trimming left V 6 bases short and J 5 bases short, with 13 bases between. Looked up from germline, CDR1 is SNHLY and CDR2 is FYNNEI. The CDR3 coding sequence is TGTGCCAGCAGCGAAACAAGGAGGGAGACCCAGTACTTC. The encoded protein is CASSETRRETQYF.

The chain couples TRBV6-1 to TRBJ1-5; D not certain. CDR1 MNHNS and CDR2 SASEGT come from the germline V gene. The CDR3 has 17 amino acids. Between the trimmed V and J ends, which lost 1 base and 8 bases, there was a span of 21 bases. CDR3 nucleotide sequence: TGTGCCAGCAGTGAAGGCTGGCAGCCCAATCTCTGGGAGCCCCAGCATTTT. Protein: CASSEGWQPNLWEPQHF.

The V and J genes are TRBV18 and TRBJ2-7; 8 bases are a match to TRBD1. Germline CDR1 KGHSH, CDR2 LQKENI. This CDR3 is 14 amino acids long. The junction had 9 bases not matched to a gene; V was cut back by 6 bases and J by 5 bases. The CDR3 region is CASSPRTGQDEQYF. CDR3 sequence (DNA): TGTGCCAGCTCTCCAAGGACAGGGCAGGACGAGCAGTACTTC. Drawing the rest from reference TRBV18 and TRBJ2-7, the complete variable domain is NAGVMQNPRHLVRRRGQEARLRCSPMKGHSHVYWYRQLPEEGLKFMVYLQKENIIDESGMPKERFSAEFPKEGPSILRIQQVVRGDSAAYFCASSPRTGQDEQYFGPGTRLTVT.

J is TRBJ2-7 and V is TRBV7-8; possibly TRBD2 for D (6 bases). This CDR3 comprises 14 residues. Trimming took off 1 base at V and 2 bases at J, with 9 bases between the two ends. CDR1 and CDR2 (germline): SGHVS, FQNEAQ. CDR3 DNA sequence: TGTGCCAGCAGCTTAGTGGAGGGTGCCTACGAGCAGTACTTC. The encoded protein is CASSLVEGAYEQYF.

The rearrangement joins TRBV19 to TRBJ2-5; 9 bases match TRBD2. Germline loops: CDR1 LNHDA, CDR2 SQIVND (reference sequence). This CDR3 spans 15 amino acids. J gave up 4 bases and V 2 bases, and 5 bases lay outside the gene matches. CDR3 sequence (DNA): TGTGCCAGTAGTATATACCAGGGACTAGCAGAGACCCAGTACTTC. Amino acid sequence: CASSIYQGLAETQYF.